The clone carrying this T cell receptor (beta chain) came up a few times. What it binds is not known. The junction departs from germline at one end; a sequencing error may be responsible. This sample is part of a study of CD8+CD57+ T cells in acquired aplastic anemia. Turning to the study itself: Mean DNA quantity obtained from sorted CD4+ and CD8+ cells was around 2.9 ug. Healthy donor CD4+ samples were sequenced to a depth that averaged roughly 10 million reads.

This CDR3 region has 11 residues. CDR3 and TCR beta VDJ profiling relied on a genomic DNA template. TCRdb independently ran MiXCR on the reads; one entry per CDR3 protein. The sample holds some 210,000 distinct CDR3 sequences, approximately 60% seen once. Study-level findings and limits: The number of CD8+ CDR3 sequences shared by patients and controls was approximately 28. Patients and healthy controls showed no significant CD8+ Simpson's diversity difference.

Sequencing was carried out using sorted CD4+, CD8+, or CD8+CD57+ T cells (not recorded which) from PBMCs. This clonotype originated in a human donor in good health. The rearrangement uses TRBV12-3 or TRBV12-4 and TRBJ1-2; D uncertain. In nucleotides, the CDR3 is TGTGCCAGCAGTCTCGGCCCCATGCAACACTTC. It codes for CASSLGPMQHF.